This is a list of T cell receptor beta chains from one sample in a study of T cell repertoires in cytomegalovirus infection. A single record per CDR3 protein comes from TCRdb applying MiXCR to the reads. This table has 310,000 or so distinct CDR3 sequences, around 9.1% appearing once. Sequencing used PBMCs. The receptors were sampled from a human donor in good health (CMV status not recorded). Some clones in this sample may be carry-over from other donors' samples. Both conserved end residues are part of each CDR3. D genes are given only for firm matches. Size values are once, few and many counts, or a class for expanded clones, and some rows have none.

>TRBJ1-5|TRBV20-1|-|-
CSAHSRAGVQPQHF
TGCAGTGCTCATTCGCGGGCAGGGGTTCAGCCCCAGCATTTT
>TRBJ1-4|TRBV12-3/TRBV12-4|many|-
CASSRTDEKLFF
TGTGCCAGCAGCCGGACCGATGAAAAACTGTTTTTT
>TRBJ2-3|TRBV7-2|many|-
CASSARTVPTGGTQYF
TGTGCCAGCAGCGCCAGGACAGTCCCGACTGGGGGTACGCAGTATTTT
>TRBJ2-3|TRBV28|many|-
CASRGDGGTDTQYF
TGTGCCAGCAGGGGGGATGGGGGCACAGATACGCAGTATTTT
>TRBJ1-4|TRBV9|many|-
CASSPGLNNEKLFF
TGTGCCAGCAGCCCTGGACTGAATAATGAAAAACTGTTTTTT
>TRBJ2-5|TRBV29-1|-|TRBD1
CSVWTGRRFETQYF
TGCAGCGTGTGGACAGGGAGGAGATTTGAGACCCAGTACTTC
>TRBJ2-1|TRBV14|-|TRBD2
CASSPAGGEFF
TGTGCCAGCAGCCCGGCGGGGGGGGAGTTCTTC
>TRBJ1-1|TRBV3-1|few|-
CASSQGAGGEAFF
TGTGCCAGCAGCCAGGGGGCAGGAGGTGAAGCTTTCTTT
>TRBJ2-1|TRBV7-9|many|TRBD1
CASSPGDRVGEEQFF
TGTGCCAGCAGCCCGGGCGACAGGGTGGGAGAGGAGCAGTTCTTC
>TRBJ1-1|TRBV20-1|many|-
CSARVQGLNTEAFF
TGCAGTGCTAGAGTGCAAGGCCTTAACACTGAAGCTTTCTTT
>TRBJ2-3|TRBV12-3/TRBV12-4|-|-
CASSSSRAPGADTQYF
TGTGCCAGCAGTTCCTCTAGGGCCCCCGGGGCAGATACGCAGTATTTT
>TRBJ2-1|TRBV7-9|many|TRBD2
CASSSTLREGPTTGGSYNEQFF
TGTGCCAGCAGCTCCACCCTCCGGGAAGGGCCAACGACGGGGGGGAGCTACAATGAGCAGTTCTTC
>TRBJ2-7|TRBV5-1|many|TRBD1
CASSPRQGSHYEQYF
TGCGCCAGCAGCCCTCGACAGGGGAGCCACTACGAGCAGTACTTC
>TRBJ2-1|TRBV19|many|-
CASSIASGSYNEQFF
TGTGCCAGTAGTATAGCGTCCGGCAGCTACAATGAGCAGTTCTTC
>TRBJ1-2|TRBV20-1|-|-
CSAPRVGYGYTF
TGCAGTGCTCCGAGGGTGGGCTATGGCTACACCTTC
>TRBJ2-1|TRBV20-1|many|-
CSARGPPGGTKNNEQFF
TGCAGTGCTAGAGGACCCCCAGGGGGGACAAAAAACAATGAGCAGTTCTTC
>TRBJ1-5|TRBV7-2|many|-
CASSLGGTGSWQPQHF
TGTGCCAGCAGCTTAGGCGGAACAGGGAGTTGGCAGCCCCAGCATTTT
>TRBJ2-5|TRBV6-2/TRBV6-3|many|TRBD2
CASSYLRTSDETQYF
TGTGCCAGCAGTTATCTCAGGACTAGCGACGAGACCCAGTACTTC
>TRBJ2-5|TRBV5-8|many|-
CASAPSGTPQETQYF
TGTGCCAGCGCCCCCTCCGGGACACCTCAAGAGACCCAGTACTTC
>TRBJ1-3|TRBV7-3|many|TRBD1
CASSFTGTGTNTIYF
TGTGCCAGCAGCTTTACCGGGACAGGGACAAACACCATATATTTT
>TRBJ1-1|TRBV7-2|many|-
CASSTWTNTEAFF
TGTGCCAGCAGCACCTGGACAAACACTGAAGCTTTCTTT
>TRBJ1-1|TRBV10-3|many|-
CAISESRGLGEKTEAFF
TGTGCCATCAGTGAGTCTCGCGGTCTGGGGGAGAAGACTGAAGCTTTCTTT
>TRBJ2-5|TRBV7-2|-|-
CASSLKGSQETQYF
TGTGCCAGCAGCTTAAAGGGTTCCCAAGAGACCCAGTACTTC
>TRBJ2-3|TRBV5-1|many|TRBD2
CASSFDGGGTDTQYF
TGCGCCAGCAGCTTCGACGGGGGAGGGACAGATACGCAGTATTTT
>TRBJ2-2|TRBV24-1|many|-
CATSGNTGELFF
TGTGCCACCAGTGGGAACACCGGGGAGCTGTTTTTT
>TRBJ2-7|TRBV2|-|TRBD2
CASTGGGFDEQYF
TGTGCCAGCACCGGCGGGGGGTTCGACGAGCAGTACTTC
>TRBJ2-1|TRBV7-2|many|-
CASSFGSLYNEQFF
TGTGCCAGCAGCTTCGGGAGTTTGTACAATGAGCAGTTCTTC
>TRBJ1-5|TRBV7-6|many|-
CASSPRGSNQPQHF
TGTGCCAGCAGCCCCAGGGGTAGCAATCAGCCCCAGCATTTT
>TRBJ2-3|TRBV6-6|many|-
CASTPTGLGTDTQYF
TGTGCCAGCACCCCGACGGGGTTGGGCACAGATACGCAGTATTTT
>TRBJ1-2|TRBV28|-|-
CASSLSIRGGGYGYTF
TGTGCCAGCAGTTTGAGCATTCGTGGGGGTGGCTATGGCTACACCTTC
>TRBJ1-1|TRBV14|few|-
CASSHQRTEAFF
TGTGCCAGCAGCCACCAGAGAACTGAAGCTTTCTTT
>TRBJ2-5|TRBV15|many|TRBD2
CATSRSGLAGGAETQYF
TGTGCCACCAGCAGATCGGGACTAGCGGGGGGAGCTGAGACCCAGTACTTC
>TRBJ2-2|TRBV27|many|-
CASSLNRVANTGELFF
TGTGCCAGCAGTTTGAACAGGGTAGCGAACACCGGGGAGCTGTTTTTT
>TRBJ2-1|TRBV11-2|few|TRBD2
CASSVGRGTTEQFF
TGTGCCAGCAGCGTCGGACGCGGGACTACCGAGCAGTTCTTC
>TRBJ2-3|TRBV20-1|-|TRBD2
CSARRRGGTDTQYF
TGCAGTGCGAGACGACGGGGGGGAACAGATACGCAGTATTTT
>TRBJ2-1|TRBV13|many|-
CASSLGWDNEQFF
TGTGCCAGCAGCTTAGGTTGGGACAATGAGCAGTTCTTC
>TRBJ1-2|TRBV29-1|-|-
CSVEDPWRPVGDYGYTF
TGCAGCGTTGAAGATCCGTGGCGTCCGGTTGGGGACTATGGCTACACCTTC
>TRBJ2-4|TRBV2|-|-
CASGEDRAKNIQYF
TGTGCCAGCGGTGAAGACAGGGCCAAAAACATTCAGTACTTC
>TRBJ2-2|TRBV19|few|TRBD1
CASSPWQGANTGELFF
TGTGCCAGTAGTCCCTGGCAGGGGGCGAACACCGGGGAGCTGTTTTTT
>TRBJ1-4|TRBV28|few|-
CASSLGSVLFF
TGTGCCAGCAGTTTGGGCAGTGTACTGTTTTTT
>TRBJ2-3|TRBV28|few|-
CASSTQTSTDTQYF
TGTGCCAGCAGCACGCAGACAAGCACAGATACGCAGTATTTT